The 14 T cell receptor beta chains presented below share a single source sample, sequenced in a study of CD8 T cells in Susac syndrome. With random hexamers, 0.5 to 1 ug RNA was reverse transcribed. TCRdb reprocessed the immunoSEQ multiplex PCR reads via MiXCR and lists one record per CDR3 protein. The data show tens of thousands of distinct CDR3 sequences, with about 93% seen just once and around 0.48% held by the top ten. Sequenced: CD4+ T cells from PBMCs. The receptors were gathered from a human donor with Susac syndrome.

This clonotype was detected a few times. The chain joins TRBV19 to TRBJ2-6; no firm D call. The CDR3 length is 13 residues. V dropped 5 bases and J dropped 1 base, with 3 bases sitting between them. Per germline, CDR1 LNHDA and CDR2 SQIVND (reference sequence). CDR3 bases: TGTGCCAGTAGTTCGTCTGGGGCCAACGTCCTGACTTTC. Protein product: CASSSSGANVLTF. The full variable domain, completed using reference TRBV19 and TRBJ2-6, is DGGITQSPKYLFRKEGQNVTLSCEQNLNHDAMYWYRQDPGQGLRLIYYSQIVNDFQKGDIAEGYSVSREKKESFPLTVTSAQKNPTAFYLCASSSSGANVLTFGAGSRLTVL.

This chain connects TRBV2 to TRBJ2-3; 8 nucleotides agree with TRBD2. This CDR3 region has 17 residues. The V gene's germline CDR1 is SNHLY and CDR2 FYNNEI. Trimming at V came to 6 bases and at J to 2 bases, leaving 13 bases not matched to a gene. This chain's CDR3 is CASRSSSARGDTDTQYF. The CDR3 bases are TGTGCCAGCAGATCAAGTAGCGCGCGGGGGGACACAGATACGCAGTATTTT. Full variable domain (missing parts from reference TRBV2 and TRBJ2-3): EPEVTQTPSHQVTQMGQEVILRCVPISNHLYFYWYRQILGQKVEFLVSFYNNEISEKSEIFDDQFSVERPDGSNFTLKIRSTKLEDSAMYFCASRSSSARGDTDTQYFGPGTRLTVL.

The rearrangement links TRBV7-9 to TRBJ2-5; 11 positions match TRBD2. CDR1 is SEHNR and CDR2 is FQNEAQ in the germline V gene (reference sequence). V gave up 6 bases and J gave up 4 bases; unmatched junction bases: 19. This CDR3 has 19 amino acids. CDR3 sequence: CASSPRLAGNIFGGETQYF. The CDR3 nucleotides are TGTGCCAGCAGTCCCAGACTAGCGGGGAATATATTCGGAGGAGAGACCCAGTACTTC.

This chain links TRBV25-1 with TRBJ2-1; tentative D call: TRBD1 (6 bases). Germline CDR1 and CDR2: MGHDK and SYGVNS. The V end lost 2 bases, the J end lost 0 bases, and 14 bases lay between the germline ends. The CDR3 spans 17 residues. The CDR3 DNA sequence: TGTGCCAGCAGTGAAACACAGGGTCGGGGCTCCTACAATGAGCAGTTCTTC. Translating gives CASSETQGRGSYNEQFF. The full variable domain, with the rest looked up from reference TRBV25-1 and TRBJ2-1, is EADIYQTPRYLVIGTGKKITLECSQTMGHDKMYWYQQDPGMELHLIHYSYGVNSTEKGDLSSESTVSRIRTEHFPLTLESARPSHTSQYLCASSETQGRGSYNEQFFGPGTRLTVL.

The chain couples TRBV7-9 to TRBJ2-5, with D perhaps matching TRBD1 (6 bases). CDR1 and CDR2 from the germline V gene are SEHNR and FQNEAQ (reference sequence). With 7 bases removed from V and 1 base from J, the gap between germline ends came to 19 bases. The length of the CDR3 is 16 residues. The CDR3 is CASTPRSNRVQETQYF. In DNA form, the CDR3 reads TGTGCCAGCACCCCCCGGTCGAACAGGGTCCAAGAGACCCAGTACTTC.

The CDR3 sequence is CASSLRQSADTQYF. CDR3 DNA: TGTGCCAGCAGCTTACGACAGTCGGCAGATACGCAGTATTTT. The rearrangement joins TRBV11-1 to TRBJ2-3, with TRBD1 as a possible D gene (5 bases). V gave up 2 bases and J gave up 4 bases, with 10 bases separating them. There are 14 residues in the CDR3. Germline V lookup: CDR1 SGHAT, CDR2 FQDESV (reference sequence).

V and J are TRBV19 and TRBJ1-1, with a possible D match to TRBD1 (5 bases). CDR1 and CDR2 (germline): LNHDA, SQIVND (reference sequence). Trimming removed 5 bases at V and 11 bases at J, with 18 bases between. CDR3 length: 13 residues. The CDR3 DNA is TGTGCCAGTAGTCAGAGAGAGGGGAGTAACGCTTTCTTT. This codes for CASSQREGSNAFF.

This clonotype was found once. The chain couples TRBV23-1 to TRBJ2-7; TRBD1 aligns across 7 bases. TRBV23-1 is an open reading frame, and its role is uncertain. Germline trimming cut 5 bases from V and 1 base from J; bases unmatched to any gene: 5. CDR3 size: 14 residues. The DNA of the CDR3 is TGCGCCAGCAGTAAGACAGGGCAGTCCTACGAGCAGTACTTC. Its protein is CASSKTGQSYEQYF.

The DNA for the CDR3 is TGCAGTGCTGCTTCGGGACAGATGTATGGCTACACCTTC. Encoded protein: CSAASGQMYGYTF. This chain connects TRBV20-1 to TRBJ1-2; 7 bases align to TRBD1. The CDR3 runs 13 residues. Losses at the gene ends were 5 bases for V and 5 bases for J; bases not matched to a gene: 8. Germline V lookup: CDR1 DFQATT, CDR2 SNEGSKA (reference sequence).

The chain is built from TRBV27 and TRBJ2-7; TRBD2 aligns across 8 bases. CDR1 MNHEY and CDR2 SMNVEV come from the germline V gene (reference sequence). The CDR3 consists of 14 residues. Trimming removed 6 bases from V and 6 bases from J; junction bases left unmatched: 10. The CDR3 DNA follows: TGTGCCAGCAGCCCGTTAGCGGGATTGACCGAGCAGTACTTC. Protein product: CASSPLAGLTEQYF.

This chain joins TRBV9 and TRBJ2-6; possibly TRBD2 for D (5 bases). This CDR3 comprises 16 residues. Trimming removed 0 bases at V and 2 bases at J, with 9 bases between. The germline gives CDR1 SGDLS, CDR2 YYNGEE. This CDR3 is CASSVGPGTGANVLTF. DNA for the CDR3: TGTGCCAGCAGCGTAGGCCCGGGGACTGGGGCCAACGTCCTGACTTTC.

In DNA form, the CDR3 reads TGTGCCAGCGAGGGCACCGGGGAGCTGTTTTTT. Protein: CASEGTGELFF. V gene TRBV6-1 combines with J gene TRBJ2-2, with D maybe TRBD2 (5 bases). The ends were cut back, 8 bases at V and 4 bases at J, with 5 bases in the middle. The CDR3 is 11 residues long. The germline CDR1 and CDR2 sequences are MNHNS and SASEGT.

The chain employs TRBV5-4 and TRBJ2-3; TRBD2 might be the D (6 bases). Per the germline V gene, CDR1 is SGHNT and CDR2 is YYREEE (reference sequence). CDR3 size: 16 residues. V lost 3 bases and J lost 2, with 16 bases in between. This chain's CDR3 is CASSSRTMGPTDTQYF. The DNA for the CDR3 is TGTGCCAGCAGCTCGAGGACTATGGGGCCCACAGATACGCAGTATTTT.

The V gene is TRBV12-3 or TRBV12-4, the J gene TRBJ1-1, with 7 bases that match TRBD1. The CDR3 loop spans 13 amino acids. Losses at the gene ends were 3 bases for V and 7 bases for J; bases not matched to a gene: 5. CDR3 nucleotides: TGTGCCAGCAGTTTGAGACAGGGTGATGAAGCTTTCTTT. Protein: CASSLRQGDEAFF.